This is a list of T cell receptor beta chains from one sample in a study of blood T cells in healthy people across ages. In TCRdb, the 5' RACE reads were re-called with MiXCR into one record per CDR3 protein. The table records fewer than 800,000 distinct CDR3 sequences, roughly 21% of them present only once. Sequencing was performed on blood. The receptor source for this set is a man between 65 and 85 years old in good health. Each CDR3 is given with its conserved first and last residue. D genes are given only for firm matches. Clone sizes are given selectively: once, few, many, or a class where the clone is expanded.

CASSLDVKGHGNEQFF TGTGCCAGCAGCTTGGATGTTAAGGGGCATGGAAATGAGCAGTTCTTC few TRBJ2-1 - TRBV5-6
CASSSPLASGSPSYEQYF TGCGCCAGCAGTTCCCCTTTGGCTAGCGGGAGTCCCTCCTACGAGCAGTACTTC few TRBJ2-7 TRBD2 TRBV5-1
CASSVAIAGGIDTQYF TGTGCCAGCAGCGTAGCTATCGCGGGAGGGATAGATACGCAGTATTTT - TRBJ2-3 TRBD2 TRBV9
CASSPRTGFSYEQYF TGTGCCAGCAGCCCCCGGACAGGGTTCTCCTACGAGCAGTACTTC few TRBJ2-7 TRBD1 TRBV7-8
CASSHPRGTQYF TGCGCCAGCAGTCATCCGAGGGGGACCCAGTACTTC - TRBJ2-5 - TRBV23-1
CASSYSNPMGNYGYTF TGTGCCAGCAGTTACTCTAACCCAATGGGAAACTATGGCTACACCTTC - TRBJ1-2 - TRBV6-5
CASSHSGTPFNQPQHF TGTGCCAGCAGCCATTCAGGGACACCATTCAATCAGCCCCAGCATTTT few TRBJ1-5 - TRBV5-5
CASSLEGGGWNTEAFF TGTGCCAGCAGCTTAGAGGGTGGGGGGTGGAACACTGAAGCTTTCTTT - TRBJ1-1 - TRBV7-9
CASSLPPQVPLYNEQFF TGTGCCAGCAGTCTCCCCCCCCAAGTGCCGCTCTACAATGAGCAGTTCTTC few TRBJ2-1 - TRBV28
CSARASGRAFNTGELFF TGCAGTGCTAGAGCGAGCGGGAGGGCCTTCAACACCGGGGAGCTGTTTTTT - TRBJ2-2 TRBD2 TRBV20-1
CASSDPTGNNIQYF TGTGCCAGCAGTGACCCGACAGGGAACAACATTCAGTACTTC few TRBJ2-4 TRBD1 TRBV25-1
CASMVTSGSAYEQYF TGTGCCAGCATGGTGACTAGCGGGAGTGCCTACGAGCAGTACTTC few TRBJ2-7 TRBD2 TRBV12-3/TRBV12-4
CSAKKSSGRYTDTQYF TGCAGTGCAAAGAAGTCTAGCGGGAGGTACACAGATACGCAGTATTTT many TRBJ2-3 TRBD2 TRBV20-1
CASSLDGTWSEQYF TGCGCCAGCAGCTTGGACGGGACCTGGAGCGAGCAGTACTTC few TRBJ2-7 - TRBV5-1
CASMEQGGSYNEQFF TGCGCCAGCATGGAGCAGGGAGGTTCCTACAATGAGCAGTTCTTC - TRBJ2-1 - TRBV5-1
CASSIRADTQYF TGTGCCAGCAGCATCAGGGCAGATACGCAGTATTTT - TRBJ2-3 - TRBV6-2/TRBV6-3
CATSRGFSYNEQFF TGTGCCACCAGCAGAGGATTTTCCTACAATGAGCAGTTCTTC - TRBJ2-1 - TRBV15
CASSLGQGAVEQYF TGTGCCAGCAGCTTAGGACAGGGGGCGGTCGAGCAGTACTTC few TRBJ2-7 TRBD1 TRBV7-2
CASAAAHYEQYF TGTGCCAGCGCCGCAGCGCACTACGAGCAGTACTTC - TRBJ2-7 - TRBV6-1
CASSLIGGWTDTQYF TGTGCCAGCTCCCTTATAGGGGGCTGGACAGATACGCAGTATTTT few TRBJ2-3 TRBD1 TRBV7-2
CASSLVTGSYNEQFF TGCGCCAGCAGCTTGGTGACAGGGTCCTACAATGAGCAGTTCTTC few TRBJ2-1 TRBD1 TRBV5-1
CASRHRGSAFSYEQYF TGTGCCAGCAGACACAGGGGTTCGGCTTTCTCCTACGAGCAGTACTTC few TRBJ2-7 TRBD1 TRBV28
CASSLIAGGGGSNEQFF TGTGCCAGCAGTTTGATAGCGGGAGGAGGGGGTTCGAATGAGCAGTTCTTC - TRBJ2-1 TRBD2 TRBV12-3/TRBV12-4
CSARDRIRQEFF TGCAGTGCTAGAGACCGAATCAGACAGGAGTTCTTC - TRBJ2-5 - TRBV20-1
CASSFGGLGETQYF TGTGCCAGCAGTTTTGGGGGGCTTGGAGAGACCCAGTACTTC - TRBJ2-5 - TRBV28